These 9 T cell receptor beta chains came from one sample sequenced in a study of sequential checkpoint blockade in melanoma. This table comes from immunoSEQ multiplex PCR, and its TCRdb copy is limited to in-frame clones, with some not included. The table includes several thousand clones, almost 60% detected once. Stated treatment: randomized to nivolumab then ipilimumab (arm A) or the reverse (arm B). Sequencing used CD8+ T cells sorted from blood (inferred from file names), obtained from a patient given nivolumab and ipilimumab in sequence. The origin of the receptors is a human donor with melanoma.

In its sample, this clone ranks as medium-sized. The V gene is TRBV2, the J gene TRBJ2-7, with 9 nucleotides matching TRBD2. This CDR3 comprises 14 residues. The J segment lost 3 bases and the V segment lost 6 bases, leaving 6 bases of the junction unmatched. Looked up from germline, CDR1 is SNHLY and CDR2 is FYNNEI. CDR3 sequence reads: CASRASGAYYEQYF. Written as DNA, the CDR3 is TGTGCCAGCAGGGCTAGCGGGGCCTACTACGAGCAGTACTTC.

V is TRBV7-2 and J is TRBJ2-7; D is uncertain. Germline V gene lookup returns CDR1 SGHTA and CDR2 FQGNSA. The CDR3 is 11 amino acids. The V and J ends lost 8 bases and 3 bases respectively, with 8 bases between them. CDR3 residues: CASSVNYEQYF. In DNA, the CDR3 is TGTGCCAGCTCAGTAAACTACGAGCAGTACTTC.

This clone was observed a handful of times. The CDR3 DNA is TGTGCCAGCAGTTTGGACAGGGCCTCTGGCTACACCTTC. Protein product: CASSLDRASGYTF. V is TRBV28 and J is TRBJ1-2, with 8 bases lining up with TRBD1. CDR1 and CDR2 (germline): MDHEN, SYDVKM. The trim removed 3 bases at V and 7 bases at J, leaving 4 bases unmatched. The CDR3 runs to 13 residues.

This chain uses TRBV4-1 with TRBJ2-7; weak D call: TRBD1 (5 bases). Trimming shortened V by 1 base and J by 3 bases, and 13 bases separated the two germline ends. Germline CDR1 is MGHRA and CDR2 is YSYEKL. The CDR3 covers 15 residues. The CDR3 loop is CASSQGAGPRYEQYF. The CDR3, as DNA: TGCGCCAGCAGCCAAGGAGCAGGGCCGCGCTACGAGCAGTACTTC.

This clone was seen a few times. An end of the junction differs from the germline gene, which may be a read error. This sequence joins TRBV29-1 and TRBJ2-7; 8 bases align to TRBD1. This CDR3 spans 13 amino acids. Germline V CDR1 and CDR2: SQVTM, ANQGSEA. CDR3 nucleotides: TGCAGCGTTGTTGGGGACAGGTCCTCCGAGCAGTACTTC. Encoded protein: CSVVGDRSSEQYF.

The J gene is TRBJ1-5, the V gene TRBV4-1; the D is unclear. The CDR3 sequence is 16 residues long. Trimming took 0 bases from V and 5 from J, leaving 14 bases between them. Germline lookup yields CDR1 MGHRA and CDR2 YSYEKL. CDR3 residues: CASSQEAPLGDQPQHF. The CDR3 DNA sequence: TGCGCCAGCAGCCAAGAGGCCCCCCTCGGGGATCAGCCCCAGCATTTT.

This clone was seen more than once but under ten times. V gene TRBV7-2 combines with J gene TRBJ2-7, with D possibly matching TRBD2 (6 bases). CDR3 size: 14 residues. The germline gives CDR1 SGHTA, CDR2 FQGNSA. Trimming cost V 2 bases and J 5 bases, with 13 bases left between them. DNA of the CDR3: TGTGCCAGCAGCTTAATCACGGGGGACCACGAGCAGTACTTC. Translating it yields CASSLITGDHEQYF.

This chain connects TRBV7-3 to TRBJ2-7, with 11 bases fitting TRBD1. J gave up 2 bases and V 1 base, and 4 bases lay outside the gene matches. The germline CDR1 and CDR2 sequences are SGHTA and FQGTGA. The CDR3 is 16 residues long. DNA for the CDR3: TGTGCCAGCAGCTTAAATCCGGGACAGGGGGCCTACGAGCAGTACTTC. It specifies CASSLNPGQGAYEQYF.

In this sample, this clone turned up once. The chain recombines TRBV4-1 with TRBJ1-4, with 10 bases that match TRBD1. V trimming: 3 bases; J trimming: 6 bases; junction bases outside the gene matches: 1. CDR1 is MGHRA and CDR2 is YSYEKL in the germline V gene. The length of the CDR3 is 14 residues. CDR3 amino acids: CASSQTGGDEKLFF. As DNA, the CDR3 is TGCGCCAGCAGCCAGACAGGGGGCGATGAAAAACTGTTTTTT.